The 27 T cell receptor beta chains below were found in one sample sequenced in a study of shared clonotypes between healthy human individuals. Sequenced by immunoSEQ multiplex PCR; TCRdb stores in-frame clones only, minus some. The table lists approximately 2,000,000 clones, just under 95% of them singletons. The sample taken for sequencing was naive CD4+ T cells from PBMCs. Subset indicated: CD45RA+ positively selected. The source is a man aged 18 to 29 in good health. Some clones in this sample may be carry-over from other donors' samples.

The chain is built from TRBV5-1 and TRBJ2-7, with a tentative D call TRBD1 (5 bases). The length of the CDR3 is 15 residues. Looked up from germline, CDR1 is SGHRS and CDR2 is YFSETQ. Trimming took off 4 bases at V and 2 bases at J, with 16 bases between the two ends. The CDR3 protein is CASSPKLTAPYEQYF. The CDR3 nucleotides read TGCGCCAGCAGCCCGAAGTTGACAGCGCCCTACGAGCAGTACTTC.

This chain links TRBV27 with TRBJ1-1; D ambiguous. V lost 5 bases and J 2 bases, leaving 39 bases between the germline ends. The CDR3 is 23 residues long. CDR1 and CDR2 from the germline V gene are MNHEY and SMNVEV (reference sequence). The CDR3 DNA reads TGTGCCAGCAGTACCCGGGAAATTCGCGATACAAGGCTGATACCGAAAAAAAACACTGAAGCTTTCTTT. It is translated as CASSTREIRDTRLIPKKNTEAFF.

The rearrangement links TRBV27 to TRBJ2-4; TRBD1 is a possible D gene (6 bases). V was pared by 6 bases and J by 8 bases, with 17 bases between. The CDR3 has 14 amino acids. Germline-derived CDR1 and CDR2 are MNHEY and SMNVEV (reference sequence). The chain's CDR3 is CASSLRRGLDIQYF. For the CDR3, the DNA is TGTGCCAGCAGCTTACGCAGGGGTTTGGACATTCAGTACTTC.

The chain combines TRBV6-1 with TRBJ1-6, with 7 bases identical to TRBD1. Trimming took 5 bases from V and 13 from J; bases not matched to a gene: 8. There are 13 residues in the CDR3. Germline V gene sequence: CDR1 MNHNS, CDR2 SASEGT. In DNA form, the CDR3 reads TGTGCCAGCAGTCCACAAGGGACAGATCCCCTCCACTTT. This encodes CASSPQGTDPLHF.

The chain couples TRBV19 to TRBJ2-1; D is perhaps TRBD2 (6 bases). Trimming took off 1 base at V and 2 bases at J, with 12 bases between the two ends. Germline V gives CDR1 LNHDA, CDR2 SQIVND (reference sequence). This CDR3 contains 16 residues. The CDR3 nucleotides are TGTGCCAGTAGTATAGGGGGACTTACGCCCTACAATGAGCAGTTCTTC. Its protein is CASSIGGLTPYNEQFF.

The V and J genes are TRBV28 and TRBJ2-3; tentatively, D is TRBD2 (5 bases). This CDR3 spans 18 amino acids. Per the germline V gene, CDR1 is MDHEN and CDR2 is SYDVKM. V was clipped by 3 bases and J by 4 bases, with 23 bases between them. This chain's CDR3 is CASSFKAWALTEADTQYF. The DNA of the CDR3 is TGTGCCAGCAGTTTCAAGGCTTGGGCACTGACGGAGGCAGATACGCAGTATTTT.

V and J are TRBV28 and TRBJ2-4; no clear D. V lost 2 bases, J lost 2 bases, and 16 bases lay in between. The germline CDR1 and CDR2 sequences are MDHEN and SYDVKM. This CDR3 has 17 residues. DNA of the CDR3: TGTGCCAGCAGTTTAGAATTGGGGTATGGGTCCAAAAACATTCAGTACTTC. Its translation: CASSLELGYGSKNIQYF.

With regard to this clone: The sample holds other DNA sequences that translate to the same CDR3. V and J are TRBV5-4 and TRBJ2-1, with D uncertain. CDR3 size: 13 residues. V was shortened by 3 bases and J by 2 bases, with 6 bases between the two germline ends. Germline V gene data show CDR1 as SGHNT and CDR2 as YYREEE (reference sequence). The CDR3 region is CASSYTAYNEQFF. The CDR3 coding sequence is TGTGCCAGCAGCTACACGGCCTACAATGAGCAGTTCTTC.

The chain combines TRBV18 with TRBJ2-3, with 10 bases lining up with TRBD2. There are 15 residues in the CDR3. CDR1 is KGHSH, CDR2 LQKENI, per germline. V lost 5 bases, J lost 5 bases, and 7 bases stayed unmatched. The CDR3 DNA sequence: TGTGCCAGCTCAGGAAGCGGGAGGGCGGAAGATACGCAGTATTTT. Amino acids: CASSGSGRAEDTQYF.

V and J are TRBV30 and TRBJ2-1, with 7 bases matching TRBD1. The germline CDR1 and CDR2 sequences are GTSNPN and SVGIG (reference sequence). This CDR3 has 17 residues. V shed 2 bases and J 0 bases; nucleotides not matched to a gene: 10. The chain's CDR3 is CAWSKKPGQSSYNEQFF. DNA of the CDR3: TGTGCCTGGAGTAAAAAACCGGGACAGAGCTCCTACAATGAGCAGTTCTTC.

This rearrangement joins TRBV7-3 to TRBJ2-1; TRBD2 aligns across 9 bases. The length of the CDR3 is 15 residues. CDR1 is SGHTA, CDR2 FQGTGA, per germline. With V trimmed by 2 bases and J by 8 bases, 7 bases remained unmatched. CDR3: CASSLSGLARDEQFF. CDR3 coding DNA: TGTGCCAGCAGCTTATCGGGACTAGCAAGAGATGAGCAGTTCTTC.

The chain combines TRBV6-1 with TRBJ1-5; D remains unclear. The V end lost 4 bases, the J end lost 0 bases, and 16 bases lay between the germline ends. Germline V gene lookup returns CDR1 MNHNS and CDR2 SASEGT. The CDR3 runs 17 residues. DNA for the CDR3: TGTGCCAGCAGTGCGGCCATTAGTGGGAATAGCAATCAGCCCCAGCATTTT. Its translation is CASSAAISGNSNQPQHF.

The chain links TRBV15 to TRBJ2-2, with TRBD1 matching 7 bases. After removal of 6 bases from V and 0 bases from J, the junction contained 4 bases not matched to a gene. This CDR3 has 15 residues. Germline V gene lookup returns CDR1 LNHNV and CDR2 YYDKDF (reference sequence). The CDR3 nucleotides read TGTGCCACCAGTCCGGGACAGTCGAACACCGGGGAGCTGTTTTTT. This sequence encodes CATSPGQSNTGELFF.

This rearrangement joins TRBV4-2 to TRBJ2-2; no clear D. Trimming took 5 bases from V and 8 from J, leaving 6 bases between them. CDR1 and CDR2 from the germline V gene are LGHNA and YNFKEQ. The CDR3 length is 11 residues. CDR3 coding DNA: TGTGCCAGCAGCTCCGAGGGGGAGCTGTTTTTT. Its translation is CASSSEGELFF.

This chain joins TRBV6-1 and TRBJ2-1; a possible D gene is TRBD2 (5 bases). The germline V gene has CDR1 MNHNS and CDR2 SASEGT. V was cut by 5 bases and J by 0 bases, with 11 bases left in between. The CDR3 length is 15 residues. The CDR3 coding sequence is TGTGCCAGCAGTCTCACCGGGGTCTCCTACAATGAGCAGTTCTTC. This encodes CASSLTGVSYNEQFF.

V usage is TRBV9 and J usage is TRBJ2-1; 9 nucleotides line up with TRBD2. V shed 4 bases and J 4 bases; nucleotides not matched to a gene: 6. This CDR3 comprises 15 residues. Germline loops: CDR1 SGDLS, CDR2 YYNGEE. CDR3: CASSPRTSDYNEQFF. DNA of the CDR3: TGTGCCAGCAGCCCTCGGACTAGCGATTACAATGAGCAGTTCTTC. Full variable domain (outside the CDR3, taken from reference TRBV9 and TRBJ2-1): DSGVTQTPKHLITATGQRVTLRCSPRSGDLSVYWYQQSLDQGLQFLIQYYNGEERAKGNILERFSAQQFPDLHSELNLSSLELGDSALYFCASSPRTSDYNEQFFGPGTRLTVL.

V usage is TRBV6-5 and J usage is TRBJ2-7; D is undetermined. The length of the CDR3 is 14 residues. The germline V gene has CDR1 MNHEY and CDR2 SVGAGI. Trimming stripped 7 bases from V and 6 bases from J, with 19 bases between. The CDR3 sequence is CASTRSVAPGEQYF. CDR3 coding DNA: TGTGCCAGCACCCGCTCGGTGGCTCCGGGCGAGCAGTACTTC.

This sequence joins TRBV6-5 and TRBJ2-5, with a possible D match to TRBD2 (6 bases). Germline CDR1 MNHEY, CDR2 SVGAGI. This CDR3 is built from 15 residues. V was trimmed by 2 bases and J by 5 bases, leaving 15 bases between them. The CDR3 spells CASSYGKIAGETQYF. DNA of the CDR3: TGTGCCAGCAGTTACGGTAAAATCGCGGGGGAGACCCAGTACTTC.

This chain links TRBV2 with TRBJ1-5, with D uncertain. Germline loops: CDR1 SNHLY, CDR2 FYNNEI. V was clipped by 2 bases and J by 5 bases, with 7 bases between them. The CDR3 has 13 amino acids. The CDR3 loop reads CASSETRYQPQHF. The CDR3 DNA reads as TGTGCCAGCAGTGAAACGAGGTATCAGCCCCAGCATTTT.

This chain uses TRBV27 with TRBJ1-1; D is undetermined. Trimming removed 7 bases from V and 5 bases from J, with 14 bases in between. Germline CDR1 is MNHEY and CDR2 is SMNVEV (reference sequence). The length of the CDR3 is 13 residues. The CDR3 protein is CASKFIRGTEAFF. In nucleotides, the CDR3 is TGTGCCAGCAAGTTCATCCGAGGGACTGAAGCTTTCTTT.

As regards this clone: The sample holds other DNA sequences that translate to the same CDR3. This rearrangement joins TRBV5-1 to TRBJ2-5; 7 bases match TRBD1. The CDR3 length is 14 residues. J lost 3 bases, V lost 0 bases, and 2 bases had no gene match. Germline V gene sequence: CDR1 SGHRS, CDR2 YFSETQ. For the CDR3, the DNA is TGCGCCAGCAGCTTGGGGACAGGAAAAGAGACCCAGTACTTC. Encoded protein: CASSLGTGKETQYF.

The gene calls are TRBV28 and TRBJ1-1; tentatively, D is TRBD1 (5 bases). The CDR3 runs 15 residues. Germline CDR1 is MDHEN and CDR2 is SYDVKM. Deletions cut 3 bases from V and 2 bases from J, with 13 bases between. The CDR3 DNA reads TGTGCCAGCAGTTTGCCGGGGCGGGTTAACACTGAAGCTTTCTTT. It yields the protein CASSLPGRVNTEAFF.

The chain links TRBV28 to TRBJ1-2; D unresolved. V lost 3 bases and J 1 base, leaving 6 bases between the germline ends. This CDR3 has 13 residues. CDR1 is MDHEN, CDR2 SYDVKM, per germline. CDR3 nucleotides: TGTGCCAGCAGTTTGGTTCTTAACTATGGCTACACCTTC. Its translation is CASSLVLNYGYTF.

This CDR3 reads CSAGTGGTGELFF. In nucleotides, the CDR3 is TGCAGCGCCGGGACAGGGGGAACCGGGGAGCTGTTTTTT. This chain uses TRBV29-1 with TRBJ2-2, with 11 bases fitting TRBD1. The CDR3 is 13 amino acids. CDR1 and CDR2 (germline): SQVTM, ANQGSEA. The V gene end was trimmed by 7 bases and the J gene end by 5 bases; junction bases not matched to a gene: 3.

This chain connects TRBV28 to TRBJ1-5; no clear D. The CDR3 has 16 residues. Trimming stripped 5 bases from V and 4 bases from J, with 18 bases between. Per germline, CDR1 MDHEN and CDR2 SYDVKM. CDR3 nucleotide sequence: TGTGCCAGCAGTCCACGCGGGTACCAAACAAATCAGCCCCAGCATTTT. This encodes CASSPRGYQTNQPQHF.

Only one count was recorded for this clone. The chain uses TRBV27 and TRBJ2-1, with TRBD2 identical over 13 bases. V dropped 5 bases and J dropped 9; count of bases not matched to a gene: 10. Per germline, CDR1 MNHEY and CDR2 SMNVEV (reference sequence). The CDR3 runs to 16 residues. The chain's CDR3 is CASSPPGLAGSGEQFF. The CDR3 region has the DNA TGTGCCAGCAGTCCACCGGGACTAGCGGGATCGGGTGAGCAGTTCTTC.

The CDR3 is CASSPTSAQETQYF. CDR3 nucleotides: TGTGCCAGCTCACCGACGAGCGCCCAAGAGACCCAGTACTTC. The rearrangement links TRBV18 to TRBJ2-5; D remains ambiguous. The V end lost 3 bases, the J end lost 1 base, and 9 bases lay between the germline ends. This CDR3 region has 14 residues. CDR1 and CDR2 from the germline V gene are KGHSH and LQKENI.